This TCR beta chain was identified in a study of OX40 agonist ivuxolimab in advanced cancers. With 0 bases removed from V and 2 bases from J, the gap between germline ends came to 8 bases. Germline CDR1 is SGHVS and CDR2 is FNYEAQ. This CDR3 has 15 residues. Generated by immunoSEQ multiplex PCR, the TCRdb table keeps only in-frame clones and is missing some. The data contain about 70,000 clones, approximately 86% of them singletons. The chain is built from TRBV7-6 and TRBJ1-3, with D unresolved. The clonotype was recovered from an adult with an advanced solid tumor such as melanoma, head and neck, liver or kidney cancer. The source was CD4+ or CD8+ T cells sorted from blood, collected in a trial of the OX40 agonist ivuxolimab. The CDR3 coding sequence is TGTGCCAGCAGCTTAGCTGGAGGAACTGGAAACACCATATATTTT. This gives the protein CASSLAGGTGNTIYF.